The entry that follows covers one TCR beta chain sequence. This receptor's antigen is unknown. No much larger clone is present one base from it, and per-base qualities are unavailable. TCRbeta CDR3 regions were amplified from genomic DNA using the immunoSEQ Assay, a bias-controlled multiplex PCR. For the original study's pipeline: Nucleated cell counts per sample were estimated from amplification of reference gene primers within the assay. To quantify the absolute abundance of each unique TCRbeta CDR3 rearrangement, sequence reads were collapsed and filtered. For each sample, productive Simpson clonality was calculated as the square root of Simpson's diversity index over productive rearrangements. What TCRdb holds here is the immuneACCESS table cut down to in-frame rearrangements. Part of the clones is not present; checked against another copy, under half of the missing clones reflect an unresolved V gene, and the others are unexplained. V, J and clone size are taken as reported in that table, and D and trimming were inferred from the DNA itself. Counted in this sample were 100,000 to 150,000 clones; around 89% of them appeared once. The top ten clonotypes cover about 1.5% of the sample.

The data stem from a study of blood T cell repertoires in COVID-19 (dated by TCRdb to between 2020 and 2021). Looking at the study overall: Samples covering the acute and convalescent phases of COVID-19 were provided by collaborators in the United States, Italy and Spain. The prospective study material was composed of cDNA or gDNA derived from T cells, B-cell-depleted T cells, or PBMCs. Samples came from the ongoing ImmuneRACE study (first 160 participants) plus 1,254 subjects from 6 global collaborators. Nearly every sample came with metadata listing a de-identified subject ID, COVID-19 status, age in years and sex. Where available, HLA class I and class II types were taken from metadata supplied by the sample provider and were not determined by assay-based typing. Subjects who had been exposed to COVID-19, were actively infected with it, or had recovered from it provided the deeply sampled blood TCRbeta repertoires that made up the dataset. The repertoires were made available in a free public database intended to serve as a resource for research on the immune response to SARS-CoV-2.

Each collaborating institution followed its own protocols to collect whole blood in K2EDTA tubes. For TCRbeta analysis, collaborator samples were shipped as frozen whole blood, as isolated PBMCs, or as DNA extracted from either sample type. On the study overall, not on this receptor specifically: How much clinical and demographic metadata was included differed by source and by participant, and the metadata was provided uncurated.

The sequenced sample consisted of peripheral blood. The source of this sequence is a human donor in a cohort sampled during active COVID-19.

The CDR3 corresponds to CAWSIGDEQYF. Here is the DNA: TGTGCCTGGAGTATAGGGGACGAGCAGTACTTC. Here the chain combines TRBV30 and TRBJ2-7; TRBD1 could be the D gene, as 5 bases match. The germline V gene encodes CDR1 GTSNPN and CDR2 SVGIG (reference sequence). Counted from cysteine to phenylalanine, this CDR3 has 11 amino acids. Just the 33-base CDR3 DNA is kept, in frame starting at base 1. Trimming takes 2 bases from V and 5 bases from J, and the germline ends sit 7 bases apart.